The clone carrying this TCR beta chain was seen a handful of times. This record comes from a study of blood T cell repertoires in COVID-19. Across the whole study: Researchers got acute and convalescent COVID-19 samples from the United States, Italy and Spain.

TCRdb's table, derived via immunoSEQ multiplex PCR, lists solely in-frame clones and lacks some. The sample consists of approximately 200,000 clones, roughly 80% of them appearing once. Germline lookup yields CDR1 SGDLS and CDR2 YYNGEE. The V end lost 3 bases, the J end lost 9 bases, and 19 bases lay between the germline ends. The CDR3 runs 15 residues. Everyone who took part was roughly 18 to 89 years old, and they came from 24 US areas. Cohort 3 recovered donors had two negative PCRs, clearance, or symptom resolution. The sequenced material came from PBMCs or T cells enriched from blood (not recorded which). The clonotype was recovered from a man in his forties who had recovered from COVID-19. V and J are TRBV9 and TRBJ2-1, with a possible D match to TRBD2 (6 bases). The CDR3 sequence is CASSERLGGSGEQFF. The CDR3 bases are TGTGCCAGCAGCGAGAGACTAGGAGGTTCAGGTGAGCAGTTCTTC.